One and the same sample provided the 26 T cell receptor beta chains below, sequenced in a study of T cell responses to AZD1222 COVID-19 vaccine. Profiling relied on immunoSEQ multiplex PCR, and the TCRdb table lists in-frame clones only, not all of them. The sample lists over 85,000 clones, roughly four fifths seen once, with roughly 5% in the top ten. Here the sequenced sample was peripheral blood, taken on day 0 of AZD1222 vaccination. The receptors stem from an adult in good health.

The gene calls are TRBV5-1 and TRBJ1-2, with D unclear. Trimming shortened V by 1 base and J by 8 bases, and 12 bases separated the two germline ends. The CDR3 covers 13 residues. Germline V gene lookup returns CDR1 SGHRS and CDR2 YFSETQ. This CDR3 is CASSLIVRGGYTF. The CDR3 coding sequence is TGCGCCAGCAGCTTGATAGTCCGTGGCGGCTACACCTTC.

CDR3 in amino acids: CASSDRVEEGYTF. CDR3 DNA sequence: TGTGCCAGTAGCGACAGGGTTGAGGAAGGCTACACCTTC. The chain combines TRBV19 with TRBJ1-2; TRBD1 matches 7 bases. V shed 6 bases and J 8 bases; nucleotides not matched to a gene: 9. There are 13 residues in the CDR3. The germline gives CDR1 LNHDA, CDR2 SQIVND (reference sequence).

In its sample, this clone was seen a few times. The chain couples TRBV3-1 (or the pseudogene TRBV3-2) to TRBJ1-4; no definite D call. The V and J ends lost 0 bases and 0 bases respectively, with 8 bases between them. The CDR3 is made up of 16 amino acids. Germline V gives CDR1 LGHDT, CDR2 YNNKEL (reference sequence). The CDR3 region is CASSQETAATNEKLFF. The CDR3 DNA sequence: TGTGCCAGCAGCCAAGAAACGGCCGCAACTAATGAAAAACTGTTTTTT.

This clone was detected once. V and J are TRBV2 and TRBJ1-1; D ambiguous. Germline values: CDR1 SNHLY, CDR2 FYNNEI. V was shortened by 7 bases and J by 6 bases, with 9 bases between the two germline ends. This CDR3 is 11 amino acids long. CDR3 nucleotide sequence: TGTGCCAGCACTGTTACCTCTGAAGCTTTCTTT. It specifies CASTVTSEAFF. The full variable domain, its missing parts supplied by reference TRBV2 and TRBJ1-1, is EPEVTQTPSHQVTQMGQEVILRCVPISNHLYFYWYRQILGQKVEFLVSFYNNEISEKSEIFDDQFSVERPDGSNFTLKIRSTKLEDSAMYFCASTVTSEAFFGQGTRLTVV.

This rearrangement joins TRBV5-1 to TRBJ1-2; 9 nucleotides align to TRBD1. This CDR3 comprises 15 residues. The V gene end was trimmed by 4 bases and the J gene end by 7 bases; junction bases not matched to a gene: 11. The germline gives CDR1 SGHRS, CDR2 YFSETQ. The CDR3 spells CASSLTGGAVGGYTF. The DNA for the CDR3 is TGCGCCAGCAGCCTTACAGGGGGCGCAGTAGGTGGCTACACCTTC.

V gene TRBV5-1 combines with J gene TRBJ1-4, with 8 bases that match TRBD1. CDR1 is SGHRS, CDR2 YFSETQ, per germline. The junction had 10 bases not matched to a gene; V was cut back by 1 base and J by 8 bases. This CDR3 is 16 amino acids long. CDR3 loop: CASSLTGGRVQEKLFF. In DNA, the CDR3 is TGCGCCAGCAGCTTGACAGGGGGTCGGGTTCAGGAAAAACTGTTTTTT.

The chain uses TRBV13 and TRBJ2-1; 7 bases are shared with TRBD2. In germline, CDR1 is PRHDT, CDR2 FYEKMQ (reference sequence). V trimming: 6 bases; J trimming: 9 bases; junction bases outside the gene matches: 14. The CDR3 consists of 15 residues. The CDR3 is CASRSYSAGTREQFF. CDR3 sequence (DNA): TGTGCCAGCAGATCCTACTCAGCGGGAACCCGTGAGCAGTTCTTC.

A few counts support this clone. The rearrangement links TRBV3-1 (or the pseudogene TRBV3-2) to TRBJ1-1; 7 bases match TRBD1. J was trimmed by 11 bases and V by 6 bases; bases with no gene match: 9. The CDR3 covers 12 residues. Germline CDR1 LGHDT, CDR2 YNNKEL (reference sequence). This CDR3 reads CASSLRGIGAFF. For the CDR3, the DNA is TGTGCCAGCAGTCTCAGGGGGATTGGGGCTTTCTTT.

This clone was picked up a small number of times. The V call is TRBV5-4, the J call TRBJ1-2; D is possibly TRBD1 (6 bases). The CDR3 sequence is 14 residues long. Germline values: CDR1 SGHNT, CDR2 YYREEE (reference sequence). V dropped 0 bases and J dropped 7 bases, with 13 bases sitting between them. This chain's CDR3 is CASSLGGPAVGYTF. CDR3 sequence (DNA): TGTGCCAGCAGCTTGGGGGGGCCGGCGGTTGGCTACACCTTC.

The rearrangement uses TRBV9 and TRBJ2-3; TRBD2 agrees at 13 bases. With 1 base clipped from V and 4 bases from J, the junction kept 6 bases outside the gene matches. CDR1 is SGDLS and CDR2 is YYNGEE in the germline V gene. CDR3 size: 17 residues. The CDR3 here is CASSVPKLAGGPDTQYF. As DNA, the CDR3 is TGTGCCAGCAGCGTACCGAAACTAGCGGGAGGGCCAGATACGCAGTATTTT.

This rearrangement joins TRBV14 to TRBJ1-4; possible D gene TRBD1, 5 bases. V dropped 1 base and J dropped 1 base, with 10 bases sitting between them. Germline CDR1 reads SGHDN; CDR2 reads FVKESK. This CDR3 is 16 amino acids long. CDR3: CASSQGLGVTNEKLFF. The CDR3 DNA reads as TGTGCCAGCAGCCAAGGATTGGGGGTAACTAATGAAAAACTGTTTTTT.

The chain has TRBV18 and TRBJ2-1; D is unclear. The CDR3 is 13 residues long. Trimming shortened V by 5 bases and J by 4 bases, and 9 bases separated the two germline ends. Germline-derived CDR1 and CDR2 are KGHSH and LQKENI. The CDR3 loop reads CASSNNAYNEQFF. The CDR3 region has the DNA TGTGCCAGCTCAAATAACGCTTACAATGAGCAGTTCTTC.

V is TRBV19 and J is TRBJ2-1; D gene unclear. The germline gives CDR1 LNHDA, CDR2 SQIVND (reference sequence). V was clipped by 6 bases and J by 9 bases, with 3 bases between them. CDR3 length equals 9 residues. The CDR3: CASRGEQFF. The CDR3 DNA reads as TGTGCCAGTAGGGGTGAGCAGTTCTTC.

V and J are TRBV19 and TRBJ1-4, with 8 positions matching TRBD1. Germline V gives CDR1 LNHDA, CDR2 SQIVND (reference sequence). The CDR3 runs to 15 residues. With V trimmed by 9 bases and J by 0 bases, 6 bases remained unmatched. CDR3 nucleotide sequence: TGTGCCAGCATGGACAGGGAAGCAACTAATGAAAAACTGTTTTTT. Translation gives CASMDREATNEKLFF.

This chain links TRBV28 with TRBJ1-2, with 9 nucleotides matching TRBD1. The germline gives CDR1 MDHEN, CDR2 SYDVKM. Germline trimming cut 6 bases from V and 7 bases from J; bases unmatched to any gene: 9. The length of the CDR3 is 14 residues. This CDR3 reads CASRPPGQGGGYTF. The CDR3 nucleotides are TGTGCCAGCAGACCGCCGGGACAGGGAGGTGGCTACACCTTC.

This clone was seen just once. CDR3 protein: CASSPSKGQIRSNQPQHF. The CDR3 DNA follows: TGTGCCAGCAGCCCCAGCAAGGGCCAGATCCGTAGCAATCAGCCCCAGCATTTT. The chain recombines TRBV21-1 with TRBJ1-5. TRBV21-1 is a pseudogene. The CDR3 is made up of 18 amino acids.

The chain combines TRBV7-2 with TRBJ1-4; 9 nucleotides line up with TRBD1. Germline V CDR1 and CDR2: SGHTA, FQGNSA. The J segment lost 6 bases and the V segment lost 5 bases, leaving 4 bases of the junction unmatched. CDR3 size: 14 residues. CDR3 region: CASSPDRGDEKLFF. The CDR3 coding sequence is TGTGCCAGCAGCCCGGACAGGGGCGATGAAAAACTGTTTTTT.

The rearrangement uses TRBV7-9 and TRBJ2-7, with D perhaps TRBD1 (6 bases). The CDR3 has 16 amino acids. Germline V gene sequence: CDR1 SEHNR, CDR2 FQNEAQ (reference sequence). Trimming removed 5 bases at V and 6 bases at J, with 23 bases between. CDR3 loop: CASSRTLRDIRPEQYF. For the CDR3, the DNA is TGTGCCAGCAGCCGTACACTCCGGGACATTCGCCCCGAGCAGTACTTC. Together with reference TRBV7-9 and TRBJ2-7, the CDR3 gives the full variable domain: DTGVSQNPRHKITKRGQNVTFRCDPISEHNRLYWYRQTLGQGPEFLTYFQNEAQLEKSRLLSDRFSAERPKGSFSTLEIQRTEQGDSAMYLCASSRTLRDIRPEQYFGPGTRLTVT.

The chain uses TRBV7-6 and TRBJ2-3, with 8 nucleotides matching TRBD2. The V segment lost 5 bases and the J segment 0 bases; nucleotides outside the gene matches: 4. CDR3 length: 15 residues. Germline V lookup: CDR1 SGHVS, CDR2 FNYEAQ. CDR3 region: CASSEERGSTDTQYF. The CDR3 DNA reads TGTGCCAGCAGCGAGGAGCGGGGGAGCACAGATACGCAGTATTTT. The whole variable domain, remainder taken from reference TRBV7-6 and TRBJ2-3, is GAGVSQSPRYKVTKRGQDVALRCDPISGHVSLYWYRQALGQGPEFLTYFNYEAQQDKSGLPNDRFSAERPEGSISTLTIQRTEQRDSAMYRCASSEERGSTDTQYFGPGTRLTVL.

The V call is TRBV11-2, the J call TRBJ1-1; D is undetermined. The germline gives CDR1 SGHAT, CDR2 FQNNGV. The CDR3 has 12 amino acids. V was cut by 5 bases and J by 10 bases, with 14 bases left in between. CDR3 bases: TGTGCCAGCAGCCCGGAGAGGTCGAGAGCTTTCTTT. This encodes CASSPERSRAFF.

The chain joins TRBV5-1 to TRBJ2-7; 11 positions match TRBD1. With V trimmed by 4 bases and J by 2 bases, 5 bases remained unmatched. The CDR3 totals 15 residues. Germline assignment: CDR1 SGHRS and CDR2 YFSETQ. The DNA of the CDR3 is TGCGCCAGCAGCGTTGGGACAGGGGGACCCTACGAGCAGTACTTC. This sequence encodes CASSVGTGGPYEQYF. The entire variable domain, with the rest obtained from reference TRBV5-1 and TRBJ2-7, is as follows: KAGVTQTPRYLIKTRGQQVTLSCSPISGHRSVSWYQQTPGQGLQFLFEYFSETQRNKGNFPGRFSGRQFSNSRSEMNVSTLELGDSALYLCASSVGTGGPYEQYFGPGTRLTVT.

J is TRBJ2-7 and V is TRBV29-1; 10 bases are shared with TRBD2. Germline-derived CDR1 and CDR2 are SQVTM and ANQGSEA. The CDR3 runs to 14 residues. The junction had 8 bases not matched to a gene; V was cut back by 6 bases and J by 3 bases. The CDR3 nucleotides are TGCAGCGTCGACGGGCCTAGCGGGGGCTACGAGCAGTACTTC. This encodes CSVDGPSGGYEQYF.

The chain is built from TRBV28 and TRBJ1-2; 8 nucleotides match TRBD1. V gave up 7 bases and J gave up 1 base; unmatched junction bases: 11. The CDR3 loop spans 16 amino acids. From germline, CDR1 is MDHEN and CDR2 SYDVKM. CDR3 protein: CASTTLRGHLNYGYTF. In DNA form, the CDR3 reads TGTGCCAGCACCACACTCAGGGGGCATCTTAACTATGGCTACACCTTC.

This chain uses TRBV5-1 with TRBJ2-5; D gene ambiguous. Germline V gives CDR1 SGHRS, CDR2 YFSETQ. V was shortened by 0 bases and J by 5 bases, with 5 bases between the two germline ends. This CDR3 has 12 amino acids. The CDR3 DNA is TGCGCCAGCAGCTTGGATACTGAGACCCAGTACTTC. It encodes CASSLDTETQYF.

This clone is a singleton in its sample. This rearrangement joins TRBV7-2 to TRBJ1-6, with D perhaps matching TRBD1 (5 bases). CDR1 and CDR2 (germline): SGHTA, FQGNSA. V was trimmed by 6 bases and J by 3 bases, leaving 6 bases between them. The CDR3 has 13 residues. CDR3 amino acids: CASRRGYNSPLHF. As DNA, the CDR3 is TGTGCCAGCAGGAGGGGCTATAATTCACCCCTCCACTTT.

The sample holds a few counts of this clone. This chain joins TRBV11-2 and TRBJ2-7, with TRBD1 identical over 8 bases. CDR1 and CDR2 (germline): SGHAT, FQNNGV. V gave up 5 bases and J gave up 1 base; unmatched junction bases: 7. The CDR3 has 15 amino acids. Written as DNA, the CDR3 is TGTGCCAGCAGCAACTCAGGGGGCGCTTCCTACGAGCAGTACTTC. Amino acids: CASSNSGGASYEQYF. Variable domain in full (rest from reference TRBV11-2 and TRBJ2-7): EAGVAQSPRYKIIEKRQSVAFWCNPISGHATLYWYQQILGQGPKLLIQFQNNGVVDDSQLPKDRFSAERLKGVDSTLKIQPAKLEDSAVYLCASSNSGGASYEQYFGPGTRLTVT.